This is a list of T cell receptor beta chains from one sample in a study of patients and donors after allogeneic stem cell transplantation. TCRdb reprocessed the RT-PCR reads with MiXCR, giving one entry per CDR3 protein. The sample records around 3,000 distinct CDR3 sequences, 5% to 5.5% being singletons. Input material: blood, either unsorted or a sorted T cell fraction (not recorded which). All receptors come from a human donor who was either an allogeneic HSCT recipient or a stem cell or donor lymphocyte infusion donor (not recorded which). It is not recorded whose cells these are; they may come from a transplant donor. The CDR3 runs from the conserved cysteine through the conserved F or W. The D gene is left open where the match is weak. The size entry gives how often the clone was seen (once, few, many) or a class if it is expanded.

>TRBV6-2/TRBV6-3|.|medium-sized|TRBJ2-3
TGTGCCAGCAGTTACTCGACCGCAGATACGCAGTATTTT
CASSYSTADTQYF
>TRBV9|.|few|TRBJ2-7
TGTGCCAGCAGCGTAAGGGTGGATTCCTACGAGCAGTACTTC
CASSVRVDSYEQYF
>TRBV7-8|.|medium-sized|TRBJ2-5
TGTGCCAGCAGCTTAGTCTCGGTGGGCCAAGAGACCCAGTACTTC
CASSLVSVGQETQYF
>TRBV5-1|TRBD2|few|TRBJ2-4
TGCGCCAGCAGCTTGGGCGGGAGTACTAAAAACATTCAGTACTTC
CASSLGGSTKNIQYF
>TRBV24-1|.|medium-sized|TRBJ1-2
TGTGCCACCAGCGATCCGGACAGATGGCATGGCTACACCTTC
CATSDPDRWHGYTF
>TRBV7-2|.|medium-sized|TRBJ2-3
TGTGCCAGCAGGTCATTGGCTCGGGGCCTCATTCCAGATACGCAGTATTTT
CASRSLARGLIPDTQYF
>TRBV29-1|.|medium-sized|TRBJ2-1
TGCAGCGCTGGGGGATACTCCTACAATGAGCAGTTCTTC
CSAGGYSYNEQFF
>TRBV7-2|.|medium-sized|TRBJ2-3
TGTGCCAGCAGCCCGACCTGGGGACCAGATACGCAGTATTTT
CASSPTWGPDTQYF
>TRBV5-1|.|medium-sized|TRBJ2-7
TGCGCCAGCAGCTTTGACAGAAGCTACGAGCAGTACTTC
CASSFDRSYEQYF
>TRBV20-1|.|medium-sized|TRBJ2-7
TGCAGTGCTCAGGCGTACGAGCAGTACTTC
CSAQAYEQYF
>TRBV12-3/TRBV12-4|.|few|TRBJ2-2
TGTGCCAGCAGTTTTCGTCGCGATCGGTCCACCGGGGAGCTGTTTTTT
CASSFRRDRSTGELFF